This T cell receptor beta chain stems from a study of cytomegalovirus exposure and HLA in healthy donors. General study results and limits: Owing to their indistinguishability, certain V segments, notably TRBV6-2 and TRBV6-3, were excluded. The study recorded 164 TCR beta chains that were cytomegalovirus-associated.

13 Jbeta primers and 60 Vbeta primers were used for the PCR. The method was immunoSEQ multiplex PCR; TCRdb's version includes in-frame clones alone and lacks a portion of them. The repertoire holds around 150,000 clones, with 85% as singletons. There are a few counts of this clone. Its specificity is unknown. Trimming pared 4 bases from V and 3 bases from J, leaving 9 bases between. Germline values: CDR1 LNHDA, CDR2 SQIVND (reference sequence). CDR3 length: 13 residues. The specimen sequenced was PBMCs. The origin of this receptor is a man in his late teens or twenties in good health and CMV-seropositive. The V and J genes are TRBV19 and TRBJ1-2, with TRBD1 as a possible D gene (5 bases). CDR3 loop: CASSRQPHYGYTF. CDR3 in DNA: TGTGCCAGTAGTAGACAGCCACACTATGGCTACACCTTC.